These 5 T cell receptor beta chains came from one sample sequenced in a study of T cells in Graves' hyperthyroidism and ophthalmopathy. The source material, RNA transcripts, was used to amplify TCR beta CDR3 regions. The TCR CDR3 was amplified in a first-round RT-PCR using the HTBI primer set. TCRdb reanalysed the multiplex PCR reads using MiXCR and keeps one entry per CDR3 protein. The sample holds some 500,000 distinct CDR3 sequences, approximately 15% seen once. The material sequenced was blood. The receptors stem from a woman aged 18-29 years with Graves' hyperthyroidism.

This clonotype was counted a few times. The chain has TRBV15 and TRBJ1-3; D is ambiguous. Per germline, CDR1 LNHNV and CDR2 YYDKDF (reference sequence). The CDR3 extends over 15 amino acids. The ends were cut back, 0 bases at V and 0 bases at J, with 6 bases in the middle. The CDR3 protein is CATSRDPNSGNTIYF. Written as DNA, the CDR3 is TGTGCCACCAGCAGAGATCCCAACTCTGGAAACACCATATATTTT.

This clonotype showed up many times. This chain uses TRBV10-3 with TRBJ1-1; D not certain. Germline V gene sequence: CDR1 ENHRY, CDR2 SYGVKD. CDR3 size: 17 residues. V was cut by 6 bases and J by 1 base, with 21 bases left in between. DNA for the CDR3: TGTGCCATCAGCGCGCCAGGAACGTCTGGGAGGAACACTGAAGCTTTCTTT. This encodes CAISAPGTSGRNTEAFF.

The chain couples TRBV29-1 to TRBJ2-2; possibly TRBD2 for D (5 bases). CDR3 length: 15 amino acids. The V gene lost 4 bases and the J gene lost 4 bases, with 16 bases spanning the gap. Germline V lookup: CDR1 SQVTM, CDR2 ANQGSEA. The CDR3 reads CSVVFPGWSTGELFF. CDR3 sequence (DNA): TGCAGCGTTGTATTCCCGGGGTGGAGCACCGGGGAGCTGTTTTTT.

This clonotype was picked up a small number of times. The chain employs TRBV6-1 and TRBJ2-7, with 9 bases that match TRBD2. J lost 5 bases, V lost 5 bases, and 7 bases had no gene match. CDR1 is MNHNS and CDR2 is SASEGT in the germline V gene. There are 14 residues in the CDR3. This chain's CDR3 is CASSWACGRDEQYV. The CDR3 DNA reads TGTGCCAGCAGTTGGGCTTGCGGGAGGGACGAGCAGTACGTC.

This clonotype occurred many times. This sequence joins TRBV18 and TRBJ2-7; D might be TRBD2 (5 bases). This CDR3 is 14 amino acids long. V shed 3 bases and J shed 3 bases, with 12 bases lying between them. Germline CDR1 KGHSH, CDR2 LQKENI. The DNA of the CDR3 is TGTGCCAGCTCACCTGCCGGACGGGGCTACGAGCAGTACGTC. Protein: CASSPAGRGYEQYV.